This T cell receptor beta chain was recorded in a study of CD8+ T cells in alopecia areata. Overall study results and limits: Normal scalp had lower clonality than lesional scalp, with alopecia totalis/universalis lesions showing this most strongly. Under tofacitinib, numerous expanded lesional clonotypes remained detectable in scalp and blood.

After isolation, RNA underwent reverse transcription to generate cDNA as the sequencing template. Libraries were prepared by immunoSEQ multiplex PCR; TCRdb keeps only in-frame clonotypes and omits some of them. The sample consists of 180,000 or so clones, about 62% of them appearing once. Germline values: CDR1 DFQATT, CDR2 SNEGSKA (reference sequence). The CDR3 extends over 11 amino acids. The V gene lost 7 bases and the J gene lost 2 bases, with 8 bases spanning the gap. This clone appeared a few times. The target antigen is unknown. Regarding treatment: oral pan-JAK inhibitor, 5-10 mg twice daily. The TCR was taken from a human donor with alopecia areata. This specimen was CD4+ T cells sorted from blood, taken at week 24, from a patient treated with tofacitinib. The V and J genes are TRBV20-1 and TRBJ2-5; D not certain. The CDR3 DNA is TGCAGTGGTCTGGATCAAGAGACCCAGTACTTC. Translated, it gives CSGLDQETQYF.